This passage covers 11 T cell receptor beta chains from one sample sequenced in a study of human T cells and chemical hapten exposure. TCRdb independently ran MiXCR on the RACE reads; one entry per CDR3 protein. The sample yields around 130,000 distinct CDR3 sequences, approximately 12% seen once. The time point was: patch test 2, 6 weeks after DPC sensitization. Treatment indicated: therapeutic diphenylcyclopropenone sensitization with weekly scalp DPC. This specimen consisted of whole blood, obtained in connection with sensitization to the hapten diphenylcyclopropenone (DPC). Receptors were obtained from a woman aged 50 to 60 with alopecia areata. Some clones in this sample may be carry-over from other donors' samples.

V is TRBV5-4 and J is TRBJ2-1, with 8 bases identical to TRBD1. The trim removed 3 bases at V and 4 bases at J, leaving 9 bases unmatched. This CDR3 spans 16 amino acids. CDR1 is SGHNT and CDR2 is YYREEE in the germline V gene (reference sequence). The CDR3 region is CASSSDRGTGYNEQFF. CDR3 bases: TGTGCCAGCAGCTCCGACCGCGGGACAGGTTACAATGAGCAGTTCTTC.

This clonotype has a single count. The rearrangement joins TRBV6-5 to TRBJ1-5; D not resolved. The CDR3 spans 15 residues. Between the trimmed V and J ends, which lost 6 bases and 0 bases, there was a span of 12 bases. Looked up from germline, CDR1 is MNHEY and CDR2 is SVGAGI. Here the CDR3 reads CASSIDMNSNQPQHF. The CDR3 nucleotides read TGTGCCAGCAGCATCGACATGAATAGCAATCAGCCCCAGCATTTT.

The rearrangement joins TRBV7-9 to TRBJ1-6, with D possibly matching TRBD1 (5 bases). The CDR3 runs to 16 residues. V shed 4 bases and J shed 6 bases, with 16 bases lying between them. The germline V gene has CDR1 SEHNR and CDR2 FQNEAQ (reference sequence). For the CDR3, the DNA is TGTGCCAGCAGCTCCACGGGGGGTGTCGGTAATTCACCCCTCCACTTT. Protein sequence: CASSSTGGVGNSPLHF.

This clonotype appeared a few times. The V gene is TRBV14, the J gene TRBJ2-1; D assignment may be TRBD1 or TRBD2 (5 bases each). CDR3 length equals 13 residues. Trimming cost V 1 base and J 6 bases, with 7 bases left between them. From germline, CDR1 is SGHDN and CDR2 FVKESK. The CDR3 sequence: CASSQAGPNEQFF. CDR3 nucleotides: TGTGCCAGCAGCCAAGCGGGGCCCAATGAGCAGTTCTTC.

This clonotype was seen repeatedly, ten times or more. CDR3 loop: CASSLFGLAGAYEQYF. The CDR3 nucleotides are TGTGCCAGCAGTTTATTTGGACTAGCGGGAGCTTACGAGCAGTACTTC. The J gene is TRBJ2-7, the V gene TRBV28; 13 bases agree with TRBD2. The CDR3 loop spans 16 amino acids. The trim removed 1 base at V and 4 bases at J, leaving 4 bases unmatched. Germline V gene data show CDR1 as MDHEN and CDR2 as SYDVKM.

The chain joins TRBV29-1 to TRBJ1-1; D is ambiguous. CDR3 size: 14 residues. Germline CDR1 SQVTM, CDR2 ANQGSEA. The V end lost 4 bases, the J end lost 0 bases, and 12 bases lay between the germline ends. CDR3 DNA: TGCAGCGTTGGGGAGAGAGTGGTGAACACTGAAGCTTTCTTT. This encodes CSVGERVVNTEAFF.

This clonotype was counted ten times or more. V is TRBV7-2 and J is TRBJ2-3, with D maybe TRBD2 (6 bases). Trimming stripped 6 bases from V and 1 base from J, with 14 bases between. In germline, CDR1 is SGHTA, CDR2 FQGNSA. The CDR3 sequence is 15 residues long. The CDR3 reads CASRGSGLRTDTQYF. The CDR3 DNA reads as TGTGCCAGCAGGGGTTCGGGACTCCGCACAGATACGCAGTATTTT. The whole variable domain, remainder taken from reference TRBV7-2 and TRBJ2-3, is GAGVSQSPSNKVTEKGKDVELRCDPISGHTALYWYRQSLGQGLEFLIYFQGNSAPDKSGLPSDRFSAERTGGSVSTLTIQRTQQEDSAVYLCASRGSGLRTDTQYFGPGTRLTVL.

This clonotype was seen a few times. The CDR3 nucleotides read TGTGCCAGCAGCTTAGAAACCACCCTCAGAACGCAGTATTTT. This gives the protein CASSLETTLRTQYF. V gene TRBV7-2 combines with J gene TRBJ2-3, with unresolved D. Deletions cut 1 base from V and 9 bases from J, with 14 bases between. Germline V gene data show CDR1 as SGHTA and CDR2 as FQGNSA. The CDR3 covers 14 residues. The full variable domain, with the rest looked up from reference TRBV7-2 and TRBJ2-3, is GAGVSQSPSNKVTEKGKDVELRCDPISGHTALYWYRQSLGQGLEFLIYFQGNSAPDKSGLPSDRFSAERTGGSVSTLTIQRTQQEDSAVYLCASSLETTLRTQYFGPGTRLTVL.

This sequence joins TRBV2 and TRBJ2-7; D is perhaps TRBD2 (5 bases). This CDR3 has 14 residues. The germline gives CDR1 SNHLY, CDR2 FYNNEI. The V end was cut by 3 bases, the J end by 0 bases, with 9 bases between. The CDR3 region is CASSDGGSSYEQYF. Here the CDR3 DNA reads TGTGCCAGCAGTGACGGCGGGTCCTCCTACGAGCAGTACTTC. The whole variable domain, filled in from reference TRBV2 and TRBJ2-7, reads EPEVTQTPSHQVTQMGQEVILRCVPISNHLYFYWYRQILGQKVEFLVSFYNNEISEKSEIFDDQFSVERPDGSNFTLKIRSTKLEDSAMYFCASSDGGSSYEQYFGPGTRLTVT.

This clonotype was detected ten times or more. V is TRBV3-1 and J is TRBJ2-7, with 10 bases identical to TRBD2. Germline V CDR1 and CDR2: LGHDT, YNNKEL (reference sequence). There are 13 residues in the CDR3. The J segment lost 9 bases and the V segment lost 5 bases, leaving 7 bases of the junction unmatched. DNA for the CDR3: TGTGCCAGCAGCGGTAGCGGGGGGCCGGGGCAGTACTTC. Residues: CASSGSGGPGQYF.

This clonotype was seen ten or more times. The chain recombines TRBV5-6 with TRBJ2-7, with 8 bases that match TRBD2. The V gene end was trimmed by 4 bases and the J gene end by 6 bases; junction bases not matched to a gene: 9. CDR1 and CDR2 from the germline V gene are SGHDT and YYEEEE. The CDR3 has 14 residues. Written as DNA, the CDR3 is TGTGCCAGCAGCCCGCCGGGACTAGTTGGCGAGCAGTACTTC. Translation gives CASSPPGLVGEQYF.